The 28 T cell receptor beta chains below come from one sample, sequenced in a study of T-cell reconstitution after alpha-beta-depleted transplantation in children (dated by TCRdb to the mid-2010s). The treatment or condition label on this specimen signifies: allogeneic hematopoietic cell transplantation with graft depleted of TCRalphabeta T cells and CD19 B cells. Preparation of the library involved PCR. Data came from an Illumina HiSeq 2500. TCR library preparation used molecular barcoding, with unique molecular identifiers applied to normalize quantification of the TCRbeta repertoire. TCRdb handled the public reads itself, with Q25 trimming in fastp and clone calling in MiXCR, and kept productive beta chains. Rows are unified per CDR3 protein, each entry keeping the most common DNA and genes. The sample has roughly 300,000 distinct CDR3 sequences on record, roughly 11% of them singletons. The ten largest clones take up 20% to 30% of the sample.

Sequencing used peripheral blood, obtained 180 days after TCRalphabeta/CD19-depleted stem cell transplant. The receptors stem from a male patient between 2 and 15 years old who had a stem cell transplant for chronic granulomatous disease, so the T cells may come from the graft donor.

This clonotype was seen a few times. The chain joins TRBV12-3 or TRBV12-4 to TRBJ1-2; D is ambiguous. The CDR3 runs 16 residues. The V and J ends lost 7 bases and 5 bases respectively, with 23 bases between them. The chain's CDR3 is CASTLTPRRDSYGYTF. CDR3 DNA sequence: TGTGCCAGCACCCTCACCCCCAGGCGGGATTCGTATGGCTACACCTTC.

This clonotype came up many times. V gene TRBV20-1 combines with J gene TRBJ2-2; TRBD1 agrees at 8 bases. CDR3 size: 15 residues. V lost 5 bases, J lost 2 bases, and 7 bases stayed unmatched. Germline V gene lookup returns CDR1 DFQATT and CDR2 SNEGSKA (reference sequence). The CDR3 here is CSAAGTGANTGELFF. The CDR3 region has the DNA TGCAGTGCTGCAGGGACAGGAGCCAACACCGGGGAGCTGTTTTTT.

This clonotype was recorded at least ten times. CDR3 nucleotides: TGCAGTGCCACCTCAGAGCGGGAGGGCCTCGGAAACATTCAGTACTTC. Translating gives CSATSEREGLGNIQYF. The V call is TRBV20-1, the J call TRBJ2-4, with 10 bases fitting TRBD2. The ends lost 6 bases at V and 6 bases at J; junction bases unmatched: 14. Germline CDR1 and CDR2: DFQATT and SNEGSKA (reference sequence). The CDR3 runs 16 residues.

This clonotype was counted between two and nine times. The chain uses TRBV14 and TRBJ2-1; D call uncertain. The CDR3 extends over 14 amino acids. Germline V lookup: CDR1 SGHDN, CDR2 FVKESK. V dropped 4 bases and J dropped 5 bases, with 12 bases sitting between them. DNA for the CDR3: TGTGCCAGCAGCCCCATCGTGCCCAACAATGAGCAGTTCTTC. Translated, it gives CASSPIVPNNEQFF.

This clonotype was seen many times. The chain recombines TRBV7-6 with TRBJ2-7; the D gene is possibly TRBD2 (7 bases). The V gene lost 6 bases and the J gene lost 2 bases, with 23 bases spanning the gap. Germline values: CDR1 SGHVS, CDR2 FNYEAQ. The CDR3 spans 17 residues. CDR3 in DNA: TGTGCCAGCAGTCGCAGGGGAGATGGCGGGAGAACCTACGAGCAGTACTTC. Translation gives CASSRRGDGGRTYEQYF.

This clonotype was detected ten times or more. J is TRBJ2-1 and V is TRBV7-9; D gene unclear. Trimming stripped 5 bases from V and 2 bases from J, with 22 bases between. There are 18 residues in the CDR3. The germline CDR1 and CDR2 sequences are SEHNR and FQNEAQ (reference sequence). CDR3 coding DNA: TGTGCCAGCAGCCTCTATCCCCCCTTGGGAAGGGCCTACAATGAGCAGTTCTTC. It yields the protein CASSLYPPLGRAYNEQFF.

In this sample, this clonotype turned up many times. The rearrangement links TRBV4-3 to TRBJ2-3, with 7 bases identical to TRBD2. The CDR3 runs 17 residues. Trimming cost V 0 bases and J 3 bases; bases outside gene matches: 9. Germline V gives CDR1 LGHNA, CDR2 YSLEER. The CDR3 region has the DNA TGCGCCAGCAGCCAAGATCGGGACTTCGGGGGGACAGATACGCAGTATTTT. Translation: CASSQDRDFGGTDTQYF.

This clonotype was detected ten times or more. CDR3 sequence: CASSEFPGELFF. DNA for the CDR3: TGTGCCAGCAGTGAATTTCCCGGGGAGCTGTTTTTT. This chain connects TRBV25-1 to TRBJ2-2, with unresolved D. The CDR3 has 12 residues. The V gene's germline CDR1 is MGHDK and CDR2 SYGVNS. V lost 1 base to trimming and J lost 6 bases, with 3 bases between them. The full variable domain, completed using reference TRBV25-1 and TRBJ2-2, is EADIYQTPRYLVIGTGKKITLECSQTMGHDKMYWYQQDPGMELHLIHYSYGVNSTEKGDLSSESTVSRIRTEHFPLTLESARPSHTSQYLCASSEFPGELFFGEGSRLTVL.

This clonotype was counted ten times or more. This sequence joins TRBV7-6 and TRBJ1-1, with a tentative D call TRBD1 (6 bases). In germline, CDR1 is SGHVS, CDR2 FNYEAQ. Trimming took off 1 base at V and 1 base at J, with 10 bases between the two ends. The CDR3 runs to 15 residues. The CDR3 sequence is CASSLGPTGNTEAFF. CDR3 coding DNA: TGTGCCAGCAGCTTAGGACCGACAGGGAACACTGAAGCTTTCTTT.

This clonotype came up many times. CDR3 region: CASSQDTLEQETQYF. CDR3 bases: TGCGCCAGCAGCCAAGATACCCTGGAGCAAGAGACCCAGTACTTC. The chain carries TRBV4-1 and TRBJ2-5; no clear D gene. The germline V gene has CDR1 MGHRA and CDR2 YSYEKL. The CDR3 loop spans 15 amino acids. Trimming removed 0 bases from V and 2 bases from J, with 10 bases in between.

This clonotype has more than one count but fewer than ten. CDR3 sequence reads: CASSYGRLPVHEQYF. The CDR3 DNA is TGTGCCAGCAGTTACGGGAGACTCCCTGTCCACGAGCAGTACTTC. This sequence joins TRBV28 and TRBJ2-7; TRBD2 is a possible D gene (6 bases). Per germline, CDR1 MDHEN and CDR2 SYDVKM. CDR3 size: 15 residues. The V end was cut by 4 bases, the J end by 5 bases, with 18 bases between.

This clonotype showed up many times. The rearrangement uses TRBV29-1 and TRBJ2-7; D ambiguous. V was cut by 5 bases and J by 0 bases, with 17 bases left in between. This CDR3 comprises 15 residues. Germline CDR1 SQVTM, CDR2 ANQGSEA. This chain's CDR3 is CSVRGLGSISYEQYF. In DNA, the CDR3 is TGCAGCGTTCGAGGTTTGGGCAGTATCTCCTACGAGCAGTACTTC.

J is TRBJ2-5 and V is TRBV18, with D possibly matching TRBD1 (6 bases). The CDR3 has 13 amino acids. In germline, CDR1 is KGHSH, CDR2 LQKENI. Trimming stripped 2 bases from V and 3 bases from J, with 7 bases between. Here the CDR3 reads CASSPNREETQYF. The CDR3, as DNA: TGTGCCAGCTCACCAAACAGGGAAGAGACCCAGTACTTC.

This clonotype has a count of ten or more. The rearrangement joins TRBV28 to TRBJ2-7, with D possibly TRBD2 on 7 matching bases. CDR1 and CDR2 (germline): MDHEN, SYDVKM. V was trimmed by 5 bases and J by 4 bases, leaving 15 bases between them. The CDR3 length is 14 residues. CDR3 loop: CASSGGVGAYEQYF. In nucleotides, the CDR3 is TGTGCCAGCAGTGGGGGGGTGGGGGCATACGAGCAGTACTTC.

This clonotype was recorded many times. The chain recombines TRBV7-2 with TRBJ2-5; TRBD2 agrees at 9 bases. Trimming cost V 5 bases and J 2 bases; bases outside gene matches: 18. The germline CDR1 and CDR2 sequences are SGHTA and FQGNSA. The CDR3 loop spans 19 amino acids. CDR3 nucleotide sequence: TGTGCCAGCAGCCCGCCGAAAGGGGGACTAGCTGGGGAACAAGAGACCCAGTACTTC. Protein sequence: CASSPPKGGLAGEQETQYF.

This clonotype was found a few times. V is TRBV30 and J is TRBJ2-5; D is unclear. The CDR3 has 15 residues. Looked up from germline, CDR1 is GTSNPN and CDR2 is SVGIG (reference sequence). Trimming removed 0 bases at V and 1 base at J, with 12 bases between. CDR3 region: CAWSVRRQIQETQYF. CDR3 DNA sequence: TGTGCCTGGAGTGTACGGCGGCAGATCCAAGAGACCCAGTACTTC.

Comments on this clonotype: Germline and junction disagree at one end, which may indicate a read error. The rearrangement joins TRBV20-1 to TRBJ2-1; the D gene is possibly TRBD2 (5 bases). The CDR3 contains 18 residues. CDR1 and CDR2 (germline): DFQATT, SNEGSKA (reference sequence). DNA of the CDR3: TGCAGTGCTAGAGGCGCTACTTTAGCGTGGTCGAAGTACAATGAGCAGCTCTTC. Translation: CSARGATLAWSKYNEQLF.

In its sample, this clonotype was seen a few times. The chain carries TRBV27 and TRBJ2-1, with D unresolved. The CDR3 consists of 15 residues. CDR1 is MNHEY and CDR2 is SMNVEV in the germline V gene (reference sequence). Deletions cut 4 bases from V and 0 bases from J, with 10 bases between. The CDR3 bases are TGTGCCAGCAGTTCACCCCTTTACTCCTACAATGAGCAGTTCTTC. This sequence encodes CASSSPLYSYNEQFF.

This clonotype was recorded many times. This chain uses TRBV28 with TRBJ2-2, with unresolved D. CDR3 length: 15 residues. Germline V gene sequence: CDR1 MDHEN, CDR2 SYDVKM. The V end was cut by 2 bases, the J end by 0 bases, with 7 bases between. CDR3 sequence: CASSLLGANTGELFF. The CDR3 DNA is TGTGCCAGCAGTTTACTCGGTGCGAACACCGGGGAGCTGTTTTTT.

This clonotype was counted ten times or more. J is TRBJ2-1 and V is TRBV24-1; D might be TRBD1 (7 bases). The CDR3 totals 15 residues. V was cut by 3 bases and J by 11 bases, with 19 bases left in between. Germline V gives CDR1 KGHDR, CDR2 SFDVKD. CDR3 DNA sequence: TGTGCCACCAGTGATCCCGTAACCGGGGGACAGAAGCAGTTCTTC. It encodes CATSDPVTGGQKQFF.

This clonotype was seen many times. This chain joins TRBV5-1 and TRBJ2-3, with 11 bases identical to TRBD2. Germline-derived CDR1 and CDR2 are SGHRS and YFSETQ. V shed 4 bases, J shed 2 bases, and the junction held 6 bases outside the gene matches. The CDR3 runs 16 residues. The CDR3 DNA reads TGCGCCAGCAGCACCGGGACTAGCGGAATCACAGATACGCAGTATTTT. Translating it yields CASSTGTSGITDTQYF.

This clonotype was counted at least ten times. The rearrangement uses TRBV7-2 and TRBJ2-1, with TRBD2 matching 9 bases. Germline CDR1 is SGHTA and CDR2 is FQGNSA. The V and J ends lost 8 bases and 4 bases, in that order; junction bases with no gene match: 9. The CDR3 is 15 amino acids. CDR3: CASGVAGVDYNEQFF. Here the CDR3 DNA reads TGTGCCAGCGGGGTAGCGGGAGTAGATTACAATGAGCAGTTCTTC. Combining the CDR3 with reference TRBV7-2 and TRBJ2-1 gives the whole variable domain GAGVSQSPSNKVTEKGKDVELRCDPISGHTALYWYRQSLGQGLEFLIYFQGNSAPDKSGLPSDRFSAERTGGSVSTLTIQRTQQEDSAVYLCASGVAGVDYNEQFFGPGTRLTVL.

Regarding this clonotype: A read error may be the cause here, since a much bigger clone is one base away. The J gene is TRBJ2-1, the V gene TRBV10-3, with TRBD1 as a possible D gene (7 bases). The germline gives CDR1 ENHRY, CDR2 SYGVKD. This CDR3 region has 14 residues. V gave up 6 bases and J gave up 7 bases, with 16 bases separating them. CDR3 sequence: CAISAATGRNEQFF. The CDR3 coding sequence is TGTGCCATCAGCGCCGCGACAGGGAGGAATGAGCAGTTCTTC.

About this clonotype: Being one base from a much bigger clone, this may be a read error. The rearrangement links TRBV18 to TRBJ2-3, with TRBD1 matching 8 bases. The CDR3 extends over 13 amino acids. Germline CDR1 KGHSH, CDR2 LQKENI. The CDR3 bases are TGTGCCAGCTCACACCCGAAGGGACAGGCTCCGTCTTTT. Its translation is CASSHPKGQAPSF.

This clonotype showed up many times. V and J are TRBV7-9 and TRBJ2-3; D possibly corresponds to TRBD2 (5 bases). The germline CDR1 and CDR2 sequences are SEHNR and FQNEAQ (reference sequence). CDR3 length: 13 amino acids. V lost 5 bases, J lost 6 bases, and 12 bases lay in between. The CDR3, as DNA: TGTGCCAGCAGCCCGGAGGCCTCGGATACGCAGTATTTT. It specifies CASSPEASDTQYF.

This clonotype was seen ten or more times. The DNA of the CDR3 is TGTGCCAGCAGCGCCATCGGGACAGGGGGTGGGAATGAGCAGTTCTTC. Translating gives CASSAIGTGGGNEQFF. The chain carries TRBV9 and TRBJ2-1; 11 nucleotides match TRBD1. CDR3 length: 16 amino acids. V was pared by 3 bases and J by 7 bases, with 9 bases of the junction left unmatched. CDR1 and CDR2 from the germline V gene are SGDLS and YYNGEE.

In its sample, this clonotype was seen many times. This sequence joins TRBV10-3 and TRBJ2-2; TRBD1 matches 7 bases. The CDR3 extends over 14 amino acids. Per the germline V gene, CDR1 is ENHRY and CDR2 is SYGVKD. Trimming cost V 8 bases and J 1 base; bases outside gene matches: 4. The CDR3 protein is CAISRTGNTGELFF. Here the CDR3 DNA reads TGTGCCATCTCGAGGACAGGGAACACCGGGGAGCTGTTTTTT.

This clonotype was seen at least ten times. The chain carries TRBV3-1 and TRBJ1-2; no definite D call. V lost 0 bases and J 7 bases, leaving 9 bases between the germline ends. Germline lookup yields CDR1 LGHDT and CDR2 YNNKEL (reference sequence). There are 13 residues in the CDR3. In DNA, the CDR3 is TGTGCCAGCAGCCAAGATCTAAAGGCTGGCTACACCTTC. It yields the protein CASSQDLKAGYTF.